The 32 T cell receptor beta chains presented below share a single source sample, sequenced in a study of chemoradiotherapy in HPV16-positive cancers. The method was immunoSEQ multiplex PCR; TCRdb's version includes in-frame clones alone and lacks a portion of them. The data contain 17,000 or so clones, 90% to 95% of them singletons. This material consisted of blood, taken from a patient who underwent chemoradiotherapy. These receptors originate from a human donor with HPV-associated anogenital cancer.

This chain uses TRBV6-6 with TRBJ1-2; D might be TRBD1 (6 bases). Deletions cut 6 bases from V and 4 bases from J, with 15 bases between. The CDR3 has 14 amino acids. Looked up from germline, CDR1 is MNHNY and CDR2 is SVGAGI (reference sequence). CDR3 region: CASRSGTSLYGYTF. The CDR3 DNA reads TGTGCCAGCAGATCCGGGACATCGCTCTATGGCTACACCTTC.

The chain is built from TRBV25-1 and TRBJ2-5; 7 nucleotides match TRBD2. In germline, CDR1 is MGHDK, CDR2 SYGVNS. This CDR3 is 17 amino acids long. V dropped 1 base and J dropped 2; count of bases not matched to a gene: 10. CDR3 sequence reads: CASSEWGVTGGQETQYF. Written as DNA, the CDR3 is TGTGCCAGCAGTGAATGGGGGGTAACGGGGGGTCAAGAGACCCAGTACTTC.

The chain has TRBV6-6 and TRBJ2-2; D not certain. Trimming removed 4 bases at V and 5 bases at J, with 8 bases between. The germline gives CDR1 MNHNY, CDR2 SVGAGI (reference sequence). The CDR3 runs to 13 residues. CDR3 protein: CASSSYGTGELFF. Written as DNA, the CDR3 is TGTGCCAGCAGTTCGTATGGAACCGGGGAGCTGTTTTTT.

J is TRBJ2-7 and V is TRBV4-3; unclear D gene. Trimming took off 7 bases at V and 0 bases at J, with 13 bases between the two ends. This CDR3 spans 14 amino acids. Germline V gene lookup returns CDR1 LGHNA and CDR2 YSLEER. CDR3 loop: CASMKLGSSYEQYV. CDR3 nucleotide sequence: TGCGCCAGCATGAAATTAGGAAGCTCCTACGAGCAGTACGTC.

The chain joins TRBV11-2 to TRBJ2-1; D gene uncertain. The CDR3 has 12 residues. Germline CDR1 and CDR2: SGHAT and FQNNGV. V was shortened by 3 bases and J by 2 bases, with 2 bases between the two germline ends. The CDR3 loop reads CASSFAYNEQFF. As DNA, the CDR3 is TGTGCCAGCAGCTTCGCCTACAATGAGCAGTTCTTC.

This clone occurred once. The V call is TRBV7-2, the J call TRBJ2-3, with D possibly called TRBD1 or TRBD2 (7 bases each). Trimming left V 11 bases short and J 4 bases short, with 16 bases between. The germline gives CDR1 SGHTA, CDR2 FQGNSA. CDR3 length equals 13 residues. The CDR3 reads CASRAGGADTQYF. The CDR3 nucleotides are TGTGCCTCCCGGGCAGGGGGGGCAGATACGCAGTATTTT.

The rearrangement links TRBV5-1 to TRBJ2-2, with unresolved D. This CDR3 region has 14 residues. CDR1 is SGHRS, CDR2 YFSETQ, per germline. The ends were cut back, 5 bases at V and 0 bases at J, with 8 bases in the middle. Here the CDR3 reads CASSYYPNTGELFF. DNA for the CDR3: TGCGCCAGCAGTTATTACCCGAACACCGGGGAGCTGTTTTTT.

The chain joins TRBV10-1 to TRBJ1-2, with D possibly TRBD1 on 5 matching bases. This CDR3 has 13 amino acids. Germline CDR1 and CDR2: WNHNN and SYGVQD (reference sequence). V was trimmed by 3 bases and J by 7 bases, leaving 12 bases between them. The DNA for the CDR3 is TGCGCCAGCAGTGAAGCCGCAGGGACTGGCTACACCTTC. It translates to CASSEAAGTGYTF.

The chain links TRBV7-8 to TRBJ1-2; the D is unclear. The CDR3 is 15 residues long. CDR1 and CDR2 from the germline V gene are SGHVS and FQNEAQ. Trimming stripped 1 base from V and 2 bases from J, with 11 bases between. For the CDR3, the DNA is TGTGCCAGCAGCTTAGGGGGAGGGCAGAACTATGGCTACACCTTC. This translates into CASSLGGGQNYGYTF.

The CDR3 sequence is CASSLDGTGVYGYTF. Written as DNA, the CDR3 is TGCGCCAGCAGCTTGGATGGGACAGGGGTCTATGGCTACACCTTC. This chain links TRBV5-1 with TRBJ1-2, with TRBD1 identical over 10 bases. Trimming cost V 0 bases and J 4 bases; bases outside gene matches: 3. The CDR3 has 15 amino acids. CDR1 SGHRS and CDR2 YFSETQ come from the germline V gene.

The V gene is TRBV5-3, the J gene TRBJ1-1; weak D call: TRBD1 (5 bases). TRBV5-3 qualifies as an ORF whose function is uncertain. The CDR3 has 15 amino acids. Deletions cut 4 bases from V and 0 bases from J, with 13 bases between. DNA for the CDR3: TGTGCCAGAAGCGCGACGCGGGGACTGAACACTGAAGCTTTCTTT. Amino acids: CARSATRGLNTEAFF.

The gene calls are TRBV5-1 and TRBJ1-6, with 7 bases that match TRBD1. With 4 bases clipped from V and 6 bases from J, the junction kept 4 bases outside the gene matches. The CDR3 is made up of 14 amino acids. CDR1 and CDR2 (germline): SGHRS, YFSETQ. CDR3 in DNA: TGCGCCAGCAGCCAAGGGACAGTTAATTCACCCCTCCACTTT. Residues: CASSQGTVNSPLHF.

The rearrangement links TRBV7-9 to TRBJ2-7; 7 bases agree with TRBD2. Looked up from germline, CDR1 is SEHNR and CDR2 is FQNEAQ (reference sequence). Trimming removed 5 bases from V and 2 bases from J; junction bases left unmatched: 3. The CDR3 contains 13 residues. The chain's CDR3 is CASSREGAYEQYF. The CDR3, as DNA: TGTGCCAGCAGCAGGGAGGGCGCCTACGAGCAGTACTTC.

V and J are TRBV30 and TRBJ2-5; 7 bases are a match to TRBD1. Germline V gene lookup returns CDR1 GTSNPN and CDR2 SVGIG (reference sequence). The CDR3 is made up of 13 amino acids. After removal of 0 bases from V and 5 bases from J, the junction contained 3 bases not matched to a gene. This chain's CDR3 is CAWSVGGQETQYF. In nucleotides, the CDR3 is TGTGCCTGGAGTGTAGGGGGCCAGGAGACCCAGTACTTC.

The rearrangement uses TRBV7-8 and TRBJ1-2, with 9 bases fitting TRBD1. Germline V gene lookup returns CDR1 SGHVS and CDR2 FQNEAQ. V lost 5 bases to trimming and J lost 4 bases; unmatched junction nucleotides: 5. The CDR3 has 14 residues. The CDR3: CASSPGTGIYGYTF. In nucleotides, the CDR3 is TGTGCCAGCAGCCCCGGGACAGGGATCTATGGCTACACCTTC.

The sample holds a few counts of this clone. V gene TRBV7-9 combines with J gene TRBJ2-4; the D is unclear. Trimming shortened V by 0 bases and J by 1 base, and 10 bases separated the two germline ends. Germline lookup yields CDR1 SEHNR and CDR2 FQNEAQ (reference sequence). The CDR3 extends over 16 amino acids. CDR3 nucleotides: TGTGCCAGCAGCTTAGCAACTGGGTTTGCCAAAAACATTCAGTACTTC. It yields the protein CASSLATGFAKNIQYF.

The rearrangement links TRBV15 to TRBJ1-5; TRBD1 matches at 8 bases. Germline trimming cut 8 bases from V and 3 bases from J; bases unmatched to any gene: 9. From germline, CDR1 is LNHNV and CDR2 YYDKDF (reference sequence). The CDR3 consists of 15 residues. CDR3: CATGEGQGNNQPQHF. CDR3 DNA sequence: TGTGCCACCGGAGAAGGACAGGGAAACAATCAGCCCCAGCATTTT.

V and J are TRBV15 and TRBJ2-1; D not certain. V lost 0 bases, J lost 8 bases, and 14 bases lay in between. CDR3 size: 15 residues. Germline loops: CDR1 LNHNV, CDR2 YYDKDF (reference sequence). CDR3 DNA: TGTGCCACCAGCAGAGAGCGCATTAAACGGGATGAGCAGTTCTTC. As protein: CATSRERIKRDEQFF.

This chain connects TRBV6-1 to TRBJ1-1; 12 bases agree with TRBD1. Losses at the gene ends were 6 bases for V and 4 bases for J; bases not matched to a gene: 6. This CDR3 comprises 15 residues. Germline CDR1 reads MNHNS; CDR2 reads SASEGT. DNA for the CDR3: TGTGCCAGCAGGGGACAGGGGGCCCTTGCCACTGAAGCTTTCTTT. It is translated as CASRGQGALATEAFF.

The chain joins TRBV6-1 to TRBJ1-1; D is ambiguous. The CDR3 length is 15 residues. Germline V gene lookup returns CDR1 MNHNS and CDR2 SASEGT. The ends were cut back, 5 bases at V and 0 bases at J, with 13 bases in the middle. The DNA of the CDR3 is TGTGCCAGCAGTCCGCGGAGAGGCATGAACACTGAAGCTTTCTTT. Translated: CASSPRRGMNTEAFF.

The chain combines TRBV18 with TRBJ2-3; TRBD2 matches at 7 bases. Germline trimming cut 2 bases from V and 2 bases from J; bases unmatched to any gene: 10. The CDR3 extends over 17 amino acids. CDR1 and CDR2 from the germline V gene are KGHSH and LQKENI. CDR3 loop: CASSPSTRGGFTDTQYF. CDR3 DNA sequence: TGTGCCAGCTCACCATCTACTCGCGGGGGTTTCACAGATACGCAGTATTTT.

The genes are TRBV4-2 and TRBJ2-7; D uncertain. V was clipped by 1 base and J by 0 bases, with 10 bases between them. CDR3 length: 15 amino acids. The germline gives CDR1 LGHNA, CDR2 YNFKEQ. CDR3 sequence reads: CASSQGVTNSYEQYF. The CDR3 DNA follows: TGTGCCAGCAGCCAAGGCGTGACAAACTCCTACGAGCAGTACTTC.

The genes are TRBV5-4 and TRBJ1-1, with D tentatively TRBD1 (5 bases). Trimming shortened V by 3 bases and J by 10 bases, and 25 bases separated the two germline ends. Germline V lookup: CDR1 SGHNT, CDR2 YYREEE (reference sequence). The CDR3 contains 16 residues. The CDR3 DNA reads as TGTGCCAGCAGCTCACTCAATTTCCGGGACGGCTATGGAGCTTTCTTT. As protein: CASSSLNFRDGYGAFF.

The chain joins TRBV6-5 to TRBJ1-2; tentatively, D is TRBD1 (5 bases). The CDR3 is 15 amino acids. The V and J ends lost 6 bases and 4 bases respectively, with 18 bases between them. Germline loops: CDR1 MNHEY, CDR2 SVGAGI. The CDR3 bases are TGTGCCAGCAGGCCGGACACAAATTCGTTCTATGGCTACACCTTC. Amino acids: CASRPDTNSFYGYTF.

V gene TRBV6-1 combines with J gene TRBJ1-5, with 11 positions matching TRBD1. This CDR3 comprises 15 residues. The V gene's germline CDR1 is MNHNS and CDR2 SASEGT. The J segment lost 6 bases and the V segment lost 5 bases, leaving 6 bases of the junction unmatched. The CDR3 sequence: CASSSGTGGGQPQHF. DNA for the CDR3: TGTGCCAGCAGTTCCGGGACAGGGGGGGGTCAGCCCCAGCATTTT.

This clone was seen a few times. The V and J genes are TRBV7-7 and TRBJ2-5; 9 nucleotides align to TRBD2. Unmatched junction bases numbered 3, after V lost 3 bases and J lost 1 base. Germline V gene sequence: CDR1 SSHAT, CDR2 FNYEAQ (reference sequence). The CDR3 has 15 amino acids. The CDR3 region has the DNA TGTGCCAGCAGCTTTCAGCGGGGGGCCCAAGAGACCCAGTACTTC. This sequence encodes CASSFQRGAQETQYF.

The chain carries TRBV5-6 and TRBJ2-5; D gene unclear. The V gene lost 2 bases and the J gene lost 0 bases, with 8 bases spanning the gap. This CDR3 region has 14 residues. CDR1 and CDR2 from the germline V gene are SGHDT and YYEEEE. The CDR3 here is CASSFVVNQETQYF. DNA for the CDR3: TGTGCCAGCAGCTTTGTTGTGAACCAAGAGACCCAGTACTTC.

This chain links TRBV10-3 with TRBJ1-2, with 12 bases that match TRBD1. CDR3 size: 15 residues. Germline V lookup: CDR1 ENHRY, CDR2 SYGVKD. J lost 6 bases, V lost 7 bases, and 9 bases had no gene match. CDR3 in DNA: TGTGCCATCACCCCACAGGGACAGGGGGCGAATGGCTACACCTTC. Residues: CAITPQGQGANGYTF.

The chain couples TRBV2 to TRBJ1-4, with D possibly matching TRBD1 (5 bases). This CDR3 is built from 16 residues. Germline assignment: CDR1 SNHLY and CDR2 FYNNEI. Trimming took off 6 bases at V and 8 bases at J, with 22 bases between the two ends. CDR3 region: CASRDRAGRVKEKLFF. The CDR3 nucleotides are TGTGCCAGCAGGGACCGGGCGGGCAGGGTAAAAGAAAAACTGTTTTTT. Supplemented by reference TRBV2 and TRBJ1-4, the full variable domain reads EPEVTQTPSHQVTQMGQEVILRCVPISNHLYFYWYRQILGQKVEFLVSFYNNEISEKSEIFDDQFSVERPDGSNFTLKIRSTKLEDSAMYFCASRDRAGRVKEKLFFGSGTQLSVL.

This chain links TRBV11-2 with TRBJ2-3; D is perhaps TRBD1 or TRBD2 (5 bases each). The V and J ends lost 5 bases and 10 bases respectively, with 10 bases between them. The CDR3 totals 11 residues. CDR1 is SGHAT, CDR2 FQNNGV, per germline. DNA for the CDR3: TGTGCCAGCAGCGTCCGGGACCCGCAGTATTTT. Translation gives CASSVRDPQYF. The whole variable domain, remainder taken from reference TRBV11-2 and TRBJ2-3, is EAGVAQSPRYKIIEKRQSVAFWCNPISGHATLYWYQQILGQGPKLLIQFQNNGVVDDSQLPKDRFSAERLKGVDSTLKIQPAKLEDSAVYLCASSVRDPQYFGPGTRLTVL.

The chain uses TRBV10-2 and TRBJ2-3; TRBD1 matches at 8 bases. V dropped 6 bases and J dropped 0; count of bases not matched to a gene: 5. CDR1 and CDR2 (germline): WSHSY, SAAADI. CDR3 length equals 15 residues. The CDR3 here is CASRDTGGSTDTQYF. DNA of the CDR3: TGCGCCAGCAGAGACACAGGGGGAAGCACAGATACGCAGTATTTT.

This chain uses TRBV7-2 with TRBJ1-3; unclear D gene. This CDR3 contains 12 residues. V was cut by 4 bases and J by 7 bases, with 8 bases left in between. The germline V gene has CDR1 SGHTA and CDR2 FQGNSA. The CDR3: CASSSPLNTIYF. For the CDR3, the DNA is TGTGCCAGCAGCTCTCCCCTCAACACCATATATTTT.